The clone carrying this TCR beta chain was picked up a small number of times. Its antigen is still unknown. The sample comes from a study of beta chain features in type 1 diabetes. Study-level results: The naive, central memory and Treg TCRB repertoires showed an apparent similarity that was greater among patients than among healthy donors.

Cells sorted by CD45RO/CCR7/CD25/CD127/CD95/CD27 comprised CD4+ naive, central memory, regulatory and stem cell-like memory cells. The length of the CDR3 is 14 residues. Deletions cut 5 bases from V and 3 bases from J, with 12 bases between. Germline CDR1 SGHRS, CDR2 YFSETQ. As every portion of the isolated RNA was reverse transcribed, the sequencing read expressed TCRB transcripts. Using immunoSEQ multiplex PCR, the repertoire was profiled, and TCRdb retains in-frame clones only, with some absent. The table has 900,000 or so clones, 17% seen once; the top ten hold 0.02% to 0.03%. The clonotype was recovered from a woman between 18 and 29 years old in good health. This chain links TRBV5-1 with TRBJ2-1; tentatively, D is TRBD2 (6 bases). Material for sequencing was naive CD4+ T cells from blood. CDR3 amino acids: CASSPMGGYNEQFF. CDR3 nucleotide sequence: TGCGCCAGCAGTCCGATGGGGGGCTACAATGAGCAGTTCTTC.